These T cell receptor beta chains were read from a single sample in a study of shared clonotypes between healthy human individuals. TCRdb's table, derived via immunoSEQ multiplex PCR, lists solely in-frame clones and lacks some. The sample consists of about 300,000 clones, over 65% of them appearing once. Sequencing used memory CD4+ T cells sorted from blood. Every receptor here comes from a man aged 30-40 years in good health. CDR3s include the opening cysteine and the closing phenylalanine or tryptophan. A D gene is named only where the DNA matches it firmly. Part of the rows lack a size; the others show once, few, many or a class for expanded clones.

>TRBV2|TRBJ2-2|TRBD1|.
TGTGCCAGCAACTACCGGGACAGCGATCTTACCGGGGAGCTGTTTTTT
CASNYRDSDLTGELFF
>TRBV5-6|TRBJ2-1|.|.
TGTGCCAGCAGCTTGGTCTACGGGAGCTCCTACAATGAGCAGTTCTTC
CASSLVYGSSYNEQFF
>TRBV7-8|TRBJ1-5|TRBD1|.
TGTGCCAGCAGCCCTAGCCGGCCCCGACAGGGCTTTAGCAATCAGCCCCAGCATTTT
CASSPSRPRQGFSNQPQHF
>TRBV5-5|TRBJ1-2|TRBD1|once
TGTGCCAGCAGCTACTTGGGACAGGGGTATGGCTACACCTTC
CASSYLGQGYGYTF
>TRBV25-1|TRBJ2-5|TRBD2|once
TGTGCCAGCGGTAGCGGGGTGAGGAGGGCCCAGTACTTC
CASGSGVRRAQYF
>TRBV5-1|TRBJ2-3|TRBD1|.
TGCGCCAGCAGCTCCGGAAGCACAGGGGTAGATACGCAGTATTTT
CASSSGSTGVDTQYF
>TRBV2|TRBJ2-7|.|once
TGTGCCAGCAGTGTGTATGGGGACGAGCAGTACTTC
CASSVYGDEQYF
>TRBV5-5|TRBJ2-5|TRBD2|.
TGTGCCAGCAGCCCTCCCCACGGGAGGGGAGAGACCCAGTACTTC
CASSPPHGRGETQYF
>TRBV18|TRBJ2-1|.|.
TGTGCCAGCTCGAGGGGGTTCGATGAGCAGTTCTTC
CASSRGFDEQFF
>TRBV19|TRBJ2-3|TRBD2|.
TGTGCCAGTAGTAGGAGGACTAGCGGGAGTCCAGATACGCAGTATTTT
CASSRRTSGSPDTQYF
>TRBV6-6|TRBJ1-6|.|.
TGTGCCAGCAGTTGGGACAACTATAATTCACCCCTCCACTTT
CASSWDNYNSPLHF
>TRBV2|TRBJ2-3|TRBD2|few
TGTGCCAGCAGTGAGGGACTAGCGGGAACAGATACGCAGTATTTT
CASSEGLAGTDTQYF
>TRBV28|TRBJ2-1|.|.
TGTGCCAGCAGTGCCGATTGGGTTCAGGGTGAGCAGTTCTTC
CASSADWVQGEQFF
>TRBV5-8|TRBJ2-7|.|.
TGTGCCAGCAGCTTGAATATCTACGAGCAGTACTTC
CASSLNIYEQYF
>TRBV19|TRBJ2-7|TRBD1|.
TGTGCCAGTAGTATTGACCCCACAGGGGTGGAGCAGTACTTC
CASSIDPTGVEQYF
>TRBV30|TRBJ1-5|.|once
TGTGCCTGGAGTGTACGGCAGGGTGTTAATCAGCCCCAGCATTTT
CAWSVRQGVNQPQHF
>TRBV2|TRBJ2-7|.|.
TGTGCCAGCAGATTGGACACTCACGCCTACGAGCAGTACTTC
CASRLDTHAYEQYF
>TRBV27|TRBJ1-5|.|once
TGTGCCAGCAGACCATCAGGGAGCCCAAATCAGCCCCAGCATTTT
CASRPSGSPNQPQHF
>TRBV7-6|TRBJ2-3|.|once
TGTGCCAGCAGCCGGGACCTGAGAGATACGCAGTATTTT
CASSRDLRDTQYF
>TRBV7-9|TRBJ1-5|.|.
TGTGCCAGCAGCTTAGCTGCGAATAGCAATCAGCCCCAGCATTTT
CASSLAANSNQPQHF
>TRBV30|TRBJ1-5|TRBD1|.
TGTGCCTGGGGGGGACAGGGCGATCAGCCCCAGCATTTT
CAWGGQGDQPQHF
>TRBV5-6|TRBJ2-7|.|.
TGTGCCAGCAGCTTGGGCGGGGACAGCCTCTACGAGCAGTACTTC
CASSLGGDSLYEQYF
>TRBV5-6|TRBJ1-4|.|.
TGTGCCAGCAGTACGGGGGGACGGATAAATGAAAAACTGTTTTTT
CASSTGGRINEKLFF
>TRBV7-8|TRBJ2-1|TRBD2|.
TGTGCCAGCAGCTTTTTCAGATCCAGCGGGAGTATCGATGAGCAGTTCTTC
CASSFFRSSGSIDEQFF
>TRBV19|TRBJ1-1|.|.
TGTGCCAGTAGTTCCTCCTCCGTAACAGGCACTGGGACTTTCTTT
CASSSSSVTGTGTFF
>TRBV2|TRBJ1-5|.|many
TGTGCCACCGACGACAAGGGGAATCAGCCCCAGCATTTT
CATDDKGNQPQHF
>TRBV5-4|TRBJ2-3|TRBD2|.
TGTGCCAGCAGCTCCTACTCTAGCGGGAGCACAGATACGCAGTATTTT
CASSSYSSGSTDTQYF
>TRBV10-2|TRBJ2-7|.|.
TGCGCCAGCAGTCCGGAACCCGGAGGGGCCTACGAGCAGTACTTC
CASSPEPGGAYEQYF
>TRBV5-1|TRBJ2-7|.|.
TGCGCCAGCAGACTGGACGTCGGAGGCTACGAGCAGTACTTC
CASRLDVGGYEQYF
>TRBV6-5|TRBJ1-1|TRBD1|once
TGTGCCAGCAGTTGGGAAGGAAACAGGGGAACTGAAGCTTTCTTT
CASSWEGNRGTEAFF
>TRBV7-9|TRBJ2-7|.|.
TGTGCCAGCAGCCATGGGACGGAAAGGGGTTCCTACGAGCAGTACTTC
CASSHGTERGSYEQYF
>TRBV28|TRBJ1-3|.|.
TGTGCCAGCAGTTGGAGACAGCGAAGTTTATGGTCTGGAAACACCATATATTTT
CASSWRQRSLWSGNTIYF
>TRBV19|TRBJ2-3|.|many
TGTGCCAGTAGACATCAGGGGAGCACAGATACGCAGTATTTT
CASRHQGSTDTQYF
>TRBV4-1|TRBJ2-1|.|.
TGCGCCAGCAGCCAGCGAGCGGCTAGCTCCTACAATGAGCAGTTCTTC
CASSQRAASSYNEQFF
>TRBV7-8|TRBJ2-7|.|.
TGTGCCAGCAGCTTAGACAGGGAAAGCGAGCAGTACTTC
CASSLDRESEQYF
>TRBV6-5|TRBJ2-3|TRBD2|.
TGTGCCAGCACCCAGTCTAGCGGTACGCAGTATTTT
CASTQSSGTQYF
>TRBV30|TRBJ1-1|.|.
TGTGCCTGGAGTGGGGACACTGAAGCTTTCTTT
CAWSGDTEAFF
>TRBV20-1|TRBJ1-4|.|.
TGCAGTGCTGAGAGTAATGAAAAACTGTTTTTT
CSAESNEKLFF
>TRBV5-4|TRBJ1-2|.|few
TGTGCCAGCAGCCCCCGCAGGGAGGGTGGCTACACCTTC
CASSPRREGGYTF
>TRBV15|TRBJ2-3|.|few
TGTGCCACCAGCAGGACAGGAAGCGGGTTTAGCACAGATACGCAGTATTTT
CATSRTGSGFSTDTQYF
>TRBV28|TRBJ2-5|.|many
TGTGCCAGCAGTTTATATGGTGAGACCCAGTACTTC
CASSLYGETQYF
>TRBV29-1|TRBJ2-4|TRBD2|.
TGCAGCGTTAAGGGAGGGGCGGCCAAAAACATTCAGTACTTC
CSVKGGAAKNIQYF
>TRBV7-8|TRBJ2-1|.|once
TGTGCCAGCAGCTCCTCACCCCATGACTCCGGGAGCTCCTACAATGAGCAGTTCTTC
CASSSSPHDSGSSYNEQFF
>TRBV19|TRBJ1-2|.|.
TGTGCCAGCCAAACCGCGCAGGGCCGGGGCTACACCTTC
CASQTAQGRGYTF
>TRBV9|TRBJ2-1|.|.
TGTGCCAGCAGCGTAGCCAGGACCTCCTACAATGAGCAGTTCTTC
CASSVARTSYNEQFF
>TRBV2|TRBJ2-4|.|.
TGTGCCAGCAGTGATTCACGTTCCAAAAACATTCAGTACTTC
CASSDSRSKNIQYF
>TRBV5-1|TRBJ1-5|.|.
TGCGCCAGCAGCTTGGGGCAGGCTGGTCAGCCCCAGCATTTT
CASSLGQAGQPQHF
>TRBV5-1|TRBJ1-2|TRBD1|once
TGCGCCAGCTCTATGGACAGGGACTATGGCTACACCTTC
CASSMDRDYGYTF
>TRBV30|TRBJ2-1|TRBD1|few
TGTGCCTGGAGGCCGGACCCCCGGGACAGGGCCTACAATGAGCAGTTCTTC
CAWRPDPRDRAYNEQFF
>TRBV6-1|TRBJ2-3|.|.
TGTGCCAGCGGGCCGGGAAGCACAGATACGCAGTATTTT
CASGPGSTDTQYF
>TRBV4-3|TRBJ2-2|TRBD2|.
TGCGCCAGCAGCCCAGCCTCAAGCGGGAGATTGTTAAACACCGGGGAGCTGTTTTTT
CASSPASSGRLLNTGELFF
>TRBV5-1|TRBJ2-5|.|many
TGCGCCAGCAGTTCGGCAGGGTCCCTAGAGACCCAGTACTTC
CASSSAGSLETQYF
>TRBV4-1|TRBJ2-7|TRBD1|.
TGCGCCAGCAGCTACAAGTTCCCCGGGACAGGGGGCGCAATAGCCTACGAGCAGTACTTC
CASSYKFPGTGGAIAYEQYF
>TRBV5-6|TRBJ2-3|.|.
TGTGCCAGCAGCTTGGTCGTCGCAGATACGCAGTATTTT
CASSLVVADTQYF
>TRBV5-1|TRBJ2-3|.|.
TGCGCCAGCAGCTCCCGGACATCACCCTCAGATACGCAGTATTTT
CASSSRTSPSDTQYF